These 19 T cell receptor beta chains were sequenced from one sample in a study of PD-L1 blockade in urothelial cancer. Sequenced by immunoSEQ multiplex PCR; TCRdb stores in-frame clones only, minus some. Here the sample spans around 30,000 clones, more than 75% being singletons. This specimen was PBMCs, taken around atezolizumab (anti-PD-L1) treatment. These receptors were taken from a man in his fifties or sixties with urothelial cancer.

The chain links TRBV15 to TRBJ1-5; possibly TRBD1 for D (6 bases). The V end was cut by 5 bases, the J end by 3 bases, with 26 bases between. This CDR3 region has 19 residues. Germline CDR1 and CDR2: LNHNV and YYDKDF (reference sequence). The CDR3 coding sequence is TGTGCCACCAGCCCGAAGAAACTATGGACAGTCTTTACCAATCAGCCCCAGCATTTT. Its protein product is CATSPKKLWTVFTNQPQHF. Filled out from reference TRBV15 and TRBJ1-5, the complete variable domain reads DAMVIQNPRYQVTQFGKPVTLSCSQTLNHNVMYWYQQKSSQAPKLLFHYYDKDFNNEADTPDNFQSRRPNTSFCFLDIRSPGLGDTAMYLCATSPKKLWTVFTNQPQHFGDGTRLSIL.

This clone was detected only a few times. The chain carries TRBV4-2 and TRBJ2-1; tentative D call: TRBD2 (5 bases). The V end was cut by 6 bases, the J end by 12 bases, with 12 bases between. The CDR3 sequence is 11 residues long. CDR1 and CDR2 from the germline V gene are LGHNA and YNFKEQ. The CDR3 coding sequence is TGTGCCAGCAGATCGAGGGAAGGGCAGTTCTTC. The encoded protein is CASRSREGQFF.

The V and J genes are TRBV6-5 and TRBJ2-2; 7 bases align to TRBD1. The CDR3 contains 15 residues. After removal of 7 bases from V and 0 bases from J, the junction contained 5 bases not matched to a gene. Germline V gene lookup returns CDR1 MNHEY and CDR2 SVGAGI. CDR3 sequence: CASTLDRANTGELFF. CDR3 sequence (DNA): TGTGCCAGCACTCTTGACAGGGCGAACACCGGGGAGCTGTTTTTT.

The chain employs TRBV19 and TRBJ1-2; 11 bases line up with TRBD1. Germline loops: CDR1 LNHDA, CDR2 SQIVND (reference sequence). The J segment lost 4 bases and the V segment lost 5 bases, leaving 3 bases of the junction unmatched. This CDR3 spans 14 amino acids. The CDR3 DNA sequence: TGTGCCAGTAGTGGACAGGGGGCGGGCTATGGCTACACCTTC. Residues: CASSGQGAGYGYTF.

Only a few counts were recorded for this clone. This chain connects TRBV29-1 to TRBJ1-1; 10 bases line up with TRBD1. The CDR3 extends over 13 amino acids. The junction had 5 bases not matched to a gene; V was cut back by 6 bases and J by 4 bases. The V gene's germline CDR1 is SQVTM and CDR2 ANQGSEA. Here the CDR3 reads CSVLRTGGTEAFF. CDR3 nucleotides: TGCAGCGTCTTACGGACAGGGGGCACTGAAGCTTTCTTT.

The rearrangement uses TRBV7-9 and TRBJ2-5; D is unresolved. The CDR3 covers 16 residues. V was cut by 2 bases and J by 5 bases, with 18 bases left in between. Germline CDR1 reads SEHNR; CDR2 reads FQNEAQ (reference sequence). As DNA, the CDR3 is TGTGCCAGCAGCTTACACCCAGACGCAATGAGGGAGACCCAGTACTTC. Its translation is CASSLHPDAMRETQYF.

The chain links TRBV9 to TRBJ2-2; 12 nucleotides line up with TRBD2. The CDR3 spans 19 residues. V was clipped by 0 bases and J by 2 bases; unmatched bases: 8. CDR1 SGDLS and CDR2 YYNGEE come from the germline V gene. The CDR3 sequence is CASSVARASGRENTGELFF. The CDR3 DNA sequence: TGTGCCAGCAGCGTAGCTAGGGCTAGCGGGAGGGAAAACACCGGGGAGCTGTTTTTT.

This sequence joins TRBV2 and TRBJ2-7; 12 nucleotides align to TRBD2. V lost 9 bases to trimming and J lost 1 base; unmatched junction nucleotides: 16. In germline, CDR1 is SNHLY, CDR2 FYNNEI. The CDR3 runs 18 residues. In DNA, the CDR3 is TGTGCCAGTAAACGGACTAGCGGGGCCTTATGGGTGTCCTACGAGCAGTACTTC. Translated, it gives CASKRTSGALWVSYEQYF.

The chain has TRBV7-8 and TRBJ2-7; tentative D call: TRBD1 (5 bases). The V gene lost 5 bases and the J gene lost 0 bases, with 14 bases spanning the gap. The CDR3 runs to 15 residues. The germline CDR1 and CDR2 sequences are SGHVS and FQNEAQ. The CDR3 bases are TGTGCCAGCAGCCCTAGGGGCCTCCTCTCCTACGAGCAGTACTTC. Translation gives CASSPRGLLSYEQYF. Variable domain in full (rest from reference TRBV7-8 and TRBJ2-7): GAGVSQSPRYKVAKRGQDVALRCDPISGHVSLFWYQQALGQGPEFLTYFQNEAQLDKSGLPSDRFFAERPEGSVSTLKIQRTQQEDSAVYLCASSPRGLLSYEQYFGPGTRLTVT.

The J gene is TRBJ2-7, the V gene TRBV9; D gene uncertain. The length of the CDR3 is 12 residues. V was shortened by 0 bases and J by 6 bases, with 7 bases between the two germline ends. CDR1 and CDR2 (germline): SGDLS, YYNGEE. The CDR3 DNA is TGTGCCAGCAGCGTAGGAGCCGGCGAGCAGTACTTC. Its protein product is CASSVGAGEQYF. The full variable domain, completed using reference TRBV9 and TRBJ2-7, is DSGVTQTPKHLITATGQRVTLRCSPRSGDLSVYWYQQSLDQGLQFLIQYYNGEERAKGNILERFSAQQFPDLHSELNLSSLELGDSALYFCASSVGAGEQYFGPGTRLTVT.

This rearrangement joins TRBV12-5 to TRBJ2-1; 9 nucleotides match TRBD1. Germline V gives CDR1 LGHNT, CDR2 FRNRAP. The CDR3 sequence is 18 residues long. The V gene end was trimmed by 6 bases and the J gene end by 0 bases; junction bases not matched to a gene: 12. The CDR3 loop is CASGRGTGWEGSYNEQFF. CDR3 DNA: TGTGCTAGTGGCCGCGGGACAGGGTGGGAGGGCTCCTACAATGAGCAGTTCTTC.

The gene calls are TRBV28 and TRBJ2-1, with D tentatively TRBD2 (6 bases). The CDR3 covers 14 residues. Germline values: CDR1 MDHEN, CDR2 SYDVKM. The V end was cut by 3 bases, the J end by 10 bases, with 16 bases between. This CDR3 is CASSLGRGAREQFF. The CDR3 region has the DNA TGTGCCAGCAGTTTGGGACGCGGGGCGAGAGAGCAGTTCTTC.

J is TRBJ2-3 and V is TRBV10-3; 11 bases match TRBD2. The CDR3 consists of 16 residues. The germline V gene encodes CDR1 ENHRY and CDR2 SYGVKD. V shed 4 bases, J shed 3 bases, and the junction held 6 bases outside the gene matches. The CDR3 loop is CAISGTSGSKTDTQYF. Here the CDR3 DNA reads TGTGCCATCAGTGGTACTAGCGGGAGTAAAACAGATACGCAGTATTTT.

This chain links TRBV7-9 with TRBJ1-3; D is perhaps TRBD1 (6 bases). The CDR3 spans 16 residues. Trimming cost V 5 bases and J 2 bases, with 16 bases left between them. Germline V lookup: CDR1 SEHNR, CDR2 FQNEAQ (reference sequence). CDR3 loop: CASSPSRGAAGNTIYF. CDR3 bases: TGTGCCAGCAGCCCTAGTCGGGGGGCCGCTGGAAACACCATATATTTT.

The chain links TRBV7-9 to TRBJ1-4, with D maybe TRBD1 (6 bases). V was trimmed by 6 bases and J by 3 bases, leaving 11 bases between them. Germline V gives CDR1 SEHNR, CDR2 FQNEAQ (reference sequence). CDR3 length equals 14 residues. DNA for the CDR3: TGTGCCAGCAGTTCCCGGACAGCTAATGAAAAACTGTTTTTT. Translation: CASSSRTANEKLFF.

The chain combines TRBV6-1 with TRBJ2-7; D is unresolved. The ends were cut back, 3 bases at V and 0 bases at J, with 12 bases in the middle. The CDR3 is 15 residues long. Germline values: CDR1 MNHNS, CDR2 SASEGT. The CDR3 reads CASSDRLQNSYEQYF. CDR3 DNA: TGTGCCAGCAGTGATAGGTTACAGAACTCCTACGAGCAGTACTTC.

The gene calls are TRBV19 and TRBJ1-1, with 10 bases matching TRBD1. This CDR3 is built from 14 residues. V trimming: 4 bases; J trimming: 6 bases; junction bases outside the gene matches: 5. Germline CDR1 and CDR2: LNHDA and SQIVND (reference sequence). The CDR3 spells CASSKDRGIAEAFF. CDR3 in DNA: TGTGCCAGTAGTAAGGACAGGGGGATAGCTGAAGCTTTCTTT.

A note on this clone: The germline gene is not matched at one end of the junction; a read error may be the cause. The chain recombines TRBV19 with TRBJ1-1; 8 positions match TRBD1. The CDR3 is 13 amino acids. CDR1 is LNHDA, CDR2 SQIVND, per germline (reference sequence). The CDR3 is CASSRDRPIFSTF. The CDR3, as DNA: TGTGCCAGTAGTAGGGACAGGCCCATCTTTTCCACCTTT.

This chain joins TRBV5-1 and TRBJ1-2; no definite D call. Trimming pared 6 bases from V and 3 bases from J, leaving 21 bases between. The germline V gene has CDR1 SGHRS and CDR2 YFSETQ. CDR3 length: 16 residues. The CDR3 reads CASTPMSRGNDYGYTF. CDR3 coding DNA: TGCGCCAGCACCCCGATGTCCCGGGGAAATGACTATGGCTACACCTTC.